This T cell receptor (beta chain) was identified in a study of beta chain features in type 1 diabetes. For the study at large: All of the samples together had 95 million to 140 million sorted cells examined.

The V gene lost 5 bases and the J gene lost 8 bases, with 24 bases spanning the gap. Germline V CDR1 and CDR2: GTSNPN, SVGIG (reference sequence). This CDR3 spans 16 amino acids. Concerning this clone: The antigen is not known.

The investigators reverse transcribed all of the isolated RNA, so they sequenced expressed TCRB transcripts. Only in-frame clones appear in the TCRdb table, and some are missing; sequencing was by immunoSEQ multiplex PCR. The sample records 640,000 or so clones, 13% being singletons. General study results and limits: Researchers reported that naive, central memory and Treg TCRB repertoires appeared more similar in patients than in healthy donors. Type 1 diabetes patients had moderately but significantly shorter TCRB CDR3s in all four CD4+ subsets.

This clonotype was sampled from a man aged 18 to 29 with type 1 diabetes. The chain has TRBV30 and TRBJ1-4; D gene uncertain. Material for sequencing was naive CD4+ T cells from blood. CDR3 DNA: TGTGCCTGGGGAGGAACGCTGACCCCGGAGTCGGAAAAACTGTTTTTT. Encoded protein: CAWGGTLTPESEKLFF.